Described below is a single T cell receptor (beta chain) sequence and its context. Its antigen is as yet unknown. The data were produced by immunoSEQ multiplex PCR, yet TCRdb's version contains in-frame clones alone and is incomplete. The table records about 2.3 million clones, more than 85% of them present only once. The CDR3 extends over 14 amino acids. Germline assignment: CDR1 SGHTA and CDR2 FQGNSA. Trimming stripped 6 bases from V and 0 bases from J, with 10 bases between. This record belongs to a study of shared clonotypes between healthy human individuals. Study findings and constraints: The naive CD4 repertoires of four donors were compared, and approximately 5% of clonotypes were shared.

The origin of this receptor is a man younger than 35 in good health. Some clones in this sample may be carry-over from other donors' samples. What was sequenced was naive CD4+ T cells from PBMCs. As for subset: CD45RA+ positively selected. This chain uses TRBV7-2 with TRBJ2-3, with a possible D match to TRBD1 (6 bases). This chain's CDR3 is CASRRQASTDTQYF. The CDR3, as DNA: TGTGCCAGCAGGAGACAGGCTAGCACAGATACGCAGTATTTT.